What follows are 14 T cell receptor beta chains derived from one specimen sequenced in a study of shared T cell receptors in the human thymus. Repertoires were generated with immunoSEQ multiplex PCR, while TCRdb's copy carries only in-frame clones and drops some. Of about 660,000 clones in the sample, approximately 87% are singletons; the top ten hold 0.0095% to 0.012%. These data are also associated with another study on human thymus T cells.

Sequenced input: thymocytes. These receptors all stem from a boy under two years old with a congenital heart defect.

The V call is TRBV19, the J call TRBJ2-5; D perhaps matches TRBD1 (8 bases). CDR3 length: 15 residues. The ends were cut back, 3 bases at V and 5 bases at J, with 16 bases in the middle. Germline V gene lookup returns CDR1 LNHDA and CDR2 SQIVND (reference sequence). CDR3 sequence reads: CASSIRDRGGETQYF. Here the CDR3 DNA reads TGTGCCAGTAGTATCCGTGACAGGGGAGGGGAGACCCAGTACTTC. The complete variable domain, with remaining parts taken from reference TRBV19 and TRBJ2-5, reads DGGITQSPKYLFRKEGQNVTLSCEQNLNHDAMYWYRQDPGQGLRLIYYSQIVNDFQKGDIAEGYSVSREKKESFPLTVTSAQKNPTAFYLCASSIRDRGGETQYFGPGTRLLVL.

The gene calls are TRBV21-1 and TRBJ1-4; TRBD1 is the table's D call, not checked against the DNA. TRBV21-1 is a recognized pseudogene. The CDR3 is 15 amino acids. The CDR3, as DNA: TGTGCCAGCAGCAAAGGGGTAGGGGGCGCTGAAAAACTGTTTTTT. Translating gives CASSKGVGGAEKLFF.

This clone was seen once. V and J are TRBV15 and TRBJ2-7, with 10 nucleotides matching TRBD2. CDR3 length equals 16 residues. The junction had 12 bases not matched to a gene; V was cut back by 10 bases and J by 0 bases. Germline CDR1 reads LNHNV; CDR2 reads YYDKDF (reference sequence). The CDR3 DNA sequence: TGTGCCATCTCAAGCGGGAGGGCCGGGAGCTCCTACGAGCAGTACTTC. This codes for CAISSGRAGSSYEQYF.

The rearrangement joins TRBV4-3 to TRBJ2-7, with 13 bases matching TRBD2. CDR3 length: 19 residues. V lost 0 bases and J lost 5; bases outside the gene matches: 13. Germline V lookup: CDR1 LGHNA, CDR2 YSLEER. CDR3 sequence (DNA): TGCGCCAGCAGCCAAGATACAGGAGGACTAGCGGGAGTGGTCCACGAGCAGTACTTC. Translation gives CASSQDTGGLAGVVHEQYF.

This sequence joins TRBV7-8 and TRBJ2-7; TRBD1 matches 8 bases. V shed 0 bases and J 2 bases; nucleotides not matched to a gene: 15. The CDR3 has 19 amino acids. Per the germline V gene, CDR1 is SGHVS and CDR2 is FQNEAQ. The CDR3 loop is CASSLAPPTGTGLPYEQYF. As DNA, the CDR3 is TGTGCCAGCAGCTTAGCACCACCCACCGGGACAGGTCTACCCTACGAGCAGTACTTC.

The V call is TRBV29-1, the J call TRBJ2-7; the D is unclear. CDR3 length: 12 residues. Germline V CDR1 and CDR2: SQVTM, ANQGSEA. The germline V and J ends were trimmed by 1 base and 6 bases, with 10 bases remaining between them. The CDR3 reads CSVEVTPFEQYF. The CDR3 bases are TGCAGCGTTGAAGTAACACCCTTCGAGCAGTACTTC.

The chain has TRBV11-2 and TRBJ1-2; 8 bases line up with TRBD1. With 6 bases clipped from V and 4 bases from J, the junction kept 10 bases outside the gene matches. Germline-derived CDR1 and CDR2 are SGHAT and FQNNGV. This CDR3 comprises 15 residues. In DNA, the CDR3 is TGTGCCAGCAGACCGGGAGGACAGGGCGGCTATGGCTACACCTTC. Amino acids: CASRPGGQGGYGYTF.

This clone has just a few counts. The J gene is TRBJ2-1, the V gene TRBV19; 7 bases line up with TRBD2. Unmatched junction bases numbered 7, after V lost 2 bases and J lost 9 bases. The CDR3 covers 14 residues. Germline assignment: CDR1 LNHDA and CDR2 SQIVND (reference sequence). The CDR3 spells CASSIRERDGEQFF. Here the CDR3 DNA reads TGTGCCAGTAGTATAAGGGAGCGGGACGGTGAGCAGTTCTTC.

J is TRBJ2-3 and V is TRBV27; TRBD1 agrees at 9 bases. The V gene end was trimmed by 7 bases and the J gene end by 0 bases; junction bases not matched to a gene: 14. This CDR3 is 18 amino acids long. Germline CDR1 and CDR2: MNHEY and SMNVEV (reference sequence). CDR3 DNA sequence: TGTGCCAGCATCGGGGGACAGGGTGCTGAACCTAGCACAGATACGCAGTATTTT. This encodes CASIGGQGAEPSTDTQYF.

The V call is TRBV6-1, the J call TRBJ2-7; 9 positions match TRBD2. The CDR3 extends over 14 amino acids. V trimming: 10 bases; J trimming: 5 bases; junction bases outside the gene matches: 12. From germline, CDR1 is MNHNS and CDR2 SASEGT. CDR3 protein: CATRRREGIHEQYF. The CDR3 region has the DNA TGTGCCACCCGGAGGCGGGAGGGGATCCACGAGCAGTACTTC.

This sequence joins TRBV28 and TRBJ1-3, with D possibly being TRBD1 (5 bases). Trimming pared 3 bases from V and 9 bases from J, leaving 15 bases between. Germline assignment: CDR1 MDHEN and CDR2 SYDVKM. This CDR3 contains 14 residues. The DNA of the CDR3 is TGTGCCAGCAGTTTCGGCCGGGACTCGCCCACCATATATTTT. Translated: CASSFGRDSPTIYF.

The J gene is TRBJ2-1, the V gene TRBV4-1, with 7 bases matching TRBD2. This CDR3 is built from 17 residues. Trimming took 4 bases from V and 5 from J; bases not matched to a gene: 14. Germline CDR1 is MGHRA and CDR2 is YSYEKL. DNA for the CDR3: TGCGCCAGCAGCCTACTCCACCGCCTAGCGGTAAACAATGAGCAGTTCTTC. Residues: CASSLLHRLAVNNEQFF.

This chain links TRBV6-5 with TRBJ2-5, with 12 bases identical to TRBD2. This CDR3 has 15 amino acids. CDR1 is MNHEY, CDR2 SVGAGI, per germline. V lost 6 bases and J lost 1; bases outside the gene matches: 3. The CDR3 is CASRGLAGTQETQYF. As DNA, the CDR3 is TGTGCCAGCAGGGGACTAGCGGGTACCCAAGAGACCCAGTACTTC.

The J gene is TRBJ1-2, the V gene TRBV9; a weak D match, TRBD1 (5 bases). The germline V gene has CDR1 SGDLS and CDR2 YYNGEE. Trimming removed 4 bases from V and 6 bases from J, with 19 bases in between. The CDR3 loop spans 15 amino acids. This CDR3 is CASSPGGAYFNGYTF. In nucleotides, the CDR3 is TGTGCCAGCAGCCCGGGAGGGGCGTATTTCAATGGCTACACCTTC.